Sequencing of this T cell receptor beta chain was carried out in a study of blood T cell repertoires in COVID-19. At the level of the study: Acute-phase and convalescent COVID-19 samples originated in the United States, Italy and Spain.

TCRdb's table, derived via immunoSEQ multiplex PCR, lists solely in-frame clones and lacks some. The sample comprises about 400,000 clones, about 90% of which are singletons, and over 1% rests with the top ten. Germline trimming cut 5 bases from V and 6 bases from J; bases unmatched to any gene: 8. Germline lookup yields CDR1 SGHVS and CDR2 FQNEAQ. The CDR3 spans 15 residues. The chain recombines TRBV7-8 with TRBJ1-2, with 11 bases lining up with TRBD1. The receptor was derived from a man aged 40-50 years with acute or convalescent COVID-19. Sequencing was performed on peripheral blood. Written as DNA, the CDR3 is TGTGCCAGCAGCCTCCGGGACAGGGGGATGGATGGCTACACCTTC. Translation gives CASSLRDRGMDGYTF.